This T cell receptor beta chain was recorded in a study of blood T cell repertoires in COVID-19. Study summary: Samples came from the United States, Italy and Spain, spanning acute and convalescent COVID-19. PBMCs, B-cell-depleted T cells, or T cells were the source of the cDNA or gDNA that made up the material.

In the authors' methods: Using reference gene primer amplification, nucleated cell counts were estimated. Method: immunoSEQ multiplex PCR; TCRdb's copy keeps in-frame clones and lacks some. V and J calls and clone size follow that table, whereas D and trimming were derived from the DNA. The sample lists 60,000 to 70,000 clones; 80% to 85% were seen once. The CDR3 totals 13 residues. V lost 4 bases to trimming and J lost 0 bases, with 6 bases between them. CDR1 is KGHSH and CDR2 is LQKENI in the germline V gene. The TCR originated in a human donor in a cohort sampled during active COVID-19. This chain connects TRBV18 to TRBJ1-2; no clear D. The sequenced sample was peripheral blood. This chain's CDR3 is CASSRGANYGYTF. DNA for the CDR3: TGTGCCAGCTCACGGGGAGCTAACTATGGCTACACCTTC.